The 29 T cell receptor beta chains below come from one sample, sequenced in a study of shared T cell receptors in the human thymus. Assay: immunoSEQ multiplex PCR; the TCRdb copy retains only in-frame clones and omits some. The sample shows 500,000 to 750,000 clones, roughly 90% of them seen only once. The data were also submitted as part of a second study, on human thymus T cells.

The sequenced material came from thymocytes. Every receptor here comes from a boy younger than two with a congenital heart defect.

This clone was seen just once. This chain uses TRBV7-9 with TRBJ1-2; TRBD1 matches at 8 bases. The length of the CDR3 is 13 residues. Germline V lookup: CDR1 SEHNR, CDR2 FQNEAQ (reference sequence). The V gene end was trimmed by 4 bases and the J gene end by 4 bases; junction bases not matched to a gene: 2. CDR3: CASSSDRAYGYTF. DNA of the CDR3: TGTGCCAGCAGCTCGGACAGGGCCTATGGCTACACCTTC. The full variable domain, rest sourced from reference TRBV7-9 and TRBJ1-2, is DTGVSQNPRHKITKRGQNVTFRCDPISEHNRLYWYRQTLGQGPEFLTYFQNEAQLEKSRLLSDRFSAERPKGSFSTLEIQRTEQGDSAMYLCASSSDRAYGYTFGSGTRLTVV.

The genes are TRBV21-1 and TRBJ2-5; the DNA was not compared with TRBD1, the D call given in the table. TRBV21-1 is a known pseudogene. The CDR3 spans 15 residues. The CDR3 protein is CASRGDREDQETQYF. In nucleotides, the CDR3 is TGTGCCAGCAGGGGGGACAGGGAGGACCAAGAGACCCAGTACTTC.

The V gene is TRBV18, the J gene TRBJ1-1; D not certain. Trimming shortened V by 4 bases and J by 4 bases, and 16 bases separated the two germline ends. This CDR3 has 15 residues. Per the germline V gene, CDR1 is KGHSH and CDR2 is LQKENI. The CDR3 nucleotides are TGTGCCAGCTCACGTGAAAGAGGCCGCGGCACTGAAGCTTTCTTT. Residues: CASSRERGRGTEAFF.

The chain has TRBV4-1 and TRBJ2-7, with D possibly TRBD2 on 5 matching bases. V lost 0 bases and J 3 bases, leaving 12 bases between the germline ends. The CDR3 length is 15 residues. The germline V gene encodes CDR1 MGHRA and CDR2 YSYEKL. The CDR3 nucleotides are TGCGCCAGCAGCCAAGACGCTAGCACCCGCTACGAGCAGTACTTC. Protein sequence: CASSQDASTRYEQYF.

The rearrangement joins TRBV6-1 to TRBJ2-3, with D tentatively TRBD1 (6 bases). CDR1 and CDR2 from the germline V gene are MNHNS and SASEGT. Trimming stripped 4 bases from V and 4 bases from J, with 15 bases between. This CDR3 has 15 amino acids. CDR3: CASSGGPTYSDTQYF. In DNA form, the CDR3 reads TGTGCCAGCAGTGGGGGGCCGACTTATTCAGATACGCAGTATTTT.

This chain uses TRBV6-5 with TRBJ2-7, with TRBD2 matching over 8 bases. This CDR3 has 15 residues. The germline CDR1 and CDR2 sequences are MNHEY and SVGAGI. V lost 7 bases to trimming and J lost 0 bases; unmatched junction nucleotides: 8. The CDR3 sequence: CASTSGGTNSYEQYF. The CDR3 nucleotides are TGTGCCAGCACCTCGGGAGGGACAAACTCCTACGAGCAGTACTTC.

V usage is TRBV12-5 and J usage is TRBJ1-1; a possible D gene is TRBD1 (5 bases). CDR3 length equals 15 residues. The germline V gene has CDR1 LGHNT and CDR2 FRNRAP. V shed 6 bases and J shed 4 bases, with 18 bases lying between them. This CDR3 is CASGRDVAGGTEAFF. In DNA form, the CDR3 reads TGTGCTAGTGGCCGAGACGTGGCGGGGGGCACTGAAGCTTTCTTT.

This clone has only a few counts. The gene calls are TRBV19 and TRBJ1-5; D may be TRBD1 (5 bases). The CDR3 runs to 16 residues. Trimming shortened V by 1 base and J by 2 bases, and 12 bases separated the two germline ends. In germline, CDR1 is LNHDA, CDR2 SQIVND (reference sequence). For the CDR3, the DNA is TGTGCCAGTAGTATAGGGGGGGTTTCGCGCAATCAGCCCCAGCATTTT. Amino acid sequence: CASSIGGVSRNQPQHF.

The rearrangement uses TRBV27 and TRBJ1-5; D gene uncertain. CDR3 length: 14 amino acids. Trimming removed 6 bases at V and 11 bases at J, with 20 bases between. The germline V gene has CDR1 MNHEY and CDR2 SMNVEV (reference sequence). CDR3 sequence (DNA): TGTGCCAGCAGCTCCAGCGCGCCGGGGATTGCCCAGCATTTT. The encoded protein is CASSSSAPGIAQHF.

This sequence joins TRBV15 and TRBJ2-1, with 7 positions matching TRBD2. Germline V gene data show CDR1 as LNHNV and CDR2 as YYDKDF (reference sequence). The CDR3 spans 15 residues. The V gene end was trimmed by 5 bases and the J gene end by 4 bases; junction bases not matched to a gene: 8. CDR3 coding DNA: TGTGCCACCAGCGGAACTAGCGAACCTTACAATGAGCAGTTCTTC. It yields the protein CATSGTSEPYNEQFF.

This rearrangement joins TRBV29-1 to TRBJ2-1; TRBD2 is a possible D gene (6 bases). The CDR3 totals 17 residues. V was shortened by 6 bases and J by 5 bases, with 26 bases between the two germline ends. Germline values: CDR1 SQVTM, CDR2 ANQGSEA. CDR3 protein: CSVGRRGISTRDNEQFF. Here the CDR3 DNA reads TGCAGCGTCGGACGGAGGGGAATCTCAACAAGGGACAATGAGCAGTTCTTC.

The chain uses TRBV15 and TRBJ2-5, with 9 bases matching TRBD2. Germline assignment: CDR1 LNHNV and CDR2 YYDKDF (reference sequence). CDR3 size: 17 residues. Trimming cost V 5 bases and J 4 bases; bases outside gene matches: 14. The CDR3 DNA is TGTGCCACCAGCGAGAGGGATAGCGGGAGACACCGAGAGACCCAGTACTTC. This translates into CATSERDSGRHRETQYF.

This clone has a handful of counts. V is TRBV19 and J is TRBJ1-5; maybe TRBD1 (6 bases). Germline CDR1 is LNHDA and CDR2 is SQIVND (reference sequence). V lost 0 bases and J lost 0, with 9 bases in between. The CDR3 is 16 amino acids. The CDR3 here is CASSIEGRGSNQPQHF. CDR3 nucleotide sequence: TGTGCCAGTAGTATAGAAGGCAGGGGTAGCAATCAGCCCCAGCATTTT.

The chain is built from TRBV4-3 and TRBJ1-5; D may be TRBD1 (6 bases). Germline assignment: CDR1 LGHNA and CDR2 YSLEER. The germline V and J ends were trimmed by 0 bases and 0 bases, with 18 bases remaining between them. This CDR3 has 19 amino acids. The CDR3 DNA sequence: TGCGCCAGCAGCCAAGATCGACGGACAGACCCTAATAGCAATCAGCCCCAGCATTTT. Its protein product is CASSQDRRTDPNSNQPQHF.

This chain uses TRBV5-1 with TRBJ1-1; possibly TRBD1 for D (5 bases). This CDR3 spans 18 amino acids. V was shortened by 1 base and J by 4 bases, with 23 bases between the two germline ends. CDR1 and CDR2 (germline): SGHRS, YFSETQ. CDR3 region: CASSLFRRGSPGATEAFF. The CDR3 coding sequence is TGCGCCAGCAGCTTGTTTCGTCGGGGGTCGCCTGGGGCCACTGAAGCTTTCTTT.

This chain connects TRBV10-3 to TRBJ1-2; TRBD1 might be the D (5 bases). CDR1 and CDR2 (germline): ENHRY, SYGVKD. The CDR3 is made up of 12 amino acids. Trimming left V 3 bases short and J 9 bases short, with 11 bases between. CDR3 nucleotides: TGTGCCATCAGTGATAGGGGTTATAGCTACACCTTC. Translation gives CAISDRGYSYTF.

This clone was counted a single time. The V call is TRBV5-1, the J call TRBJ2-1, with D perhaps matching TRBD2 (5 bases). CDR1 and CDR2 (germline): SGHRS, YFSETQ. V shed 1 base and J shed 3 bases, with 11 bases lying between them. The CDR3 sequence is 15 residues long. CDR3 in DNA: TGCGCCAGCAGCTTGTTGGCGGGCAACTACAATGAGCAGTTCTTC. Residues: CASSLLAGNYNEQFF.

The V gene is TRBV12-5, the J gene TRBJ2-1, with 10 bases identical to TRBD2. The CDR3 totals 15 residues. CDR1 and CDR2 from the germline V gene are LGHNT and FRNRAP. V was clipped by 5 bases and J by 5 bases; unmatched bases: 6. CDR3 amino acids: CASGPGTSANNEQFF. In nucleotides, the CDR3 is TGTGCTAGTGGTCCCGGGACTAGCGCCAACAATGAGCAGTTCTTC.

The sample holds a few counts of this clone. The chain uses TRBV2 and TRBJ2-3; a weak D match, TRBD2 (5 bases). The germline CDR1 and CDR2 sequences are SNHLY and FYNNEI. Between the trimmed V and J ends, which lost 3 bases and 6 bases, there was a span of 10 bases. CDR3 size: 13 residues. CDR3 residues: CASSEVGADTQYF. Written as DNA, the CDR3 is TGTGCCAGCAGTGAGGTGGGAGCTGATACGCAGTATTTT.

The chain employs TRBV11-2 and TRBJ2-2; tentatively, D is TRBD1 (6 bases). Trimming left V 5 bases short and J 5 bases short, with 21 bases between. Germline V CDR1 and CDR2: SGHAT, FQNNGV. The CDR3 totals 17 residues. CDR3 protein: CASSLFCPGTQTGELFF. The CDR3 nucleotides are TGTGCCAGCAGCCTCTTCTGTCCCGGGACACAAACCGGGGAGCTGTTTTTT. Variable domain in full (rest from reference TRBV11-2 and TRBJ2-2): EAGVAQSPRYKIIEKRQSVAFWCNPISGHATLYWYQQILGQGPKLLIQFQNNGVVDDSQLPKDRFSAERLKGVDSTLKIQPAKLEDSAVYLCASSLFCPGTQTGELFFGEGSRLTVL.

The chain combines TRBV5-1 with TRBJ2-7; D perhaps matches TRBD1 (5 bases). V was shortened by 0 bases and J by 0 bases, with 10 bases between the two germline ends. Germline CDR1 is SGHRS and CDR2 is YFSETQ. This CDR3 spans 15 amino acids. The CDR3 bases are TGCGCCAGCAGCTTGGCAGGGCCCAGCTCCTACGAGCAGTACTTC. As protein: CASSLAGPSSYEQYF.

The DNA for the CDR3 is TGTGCCAGCAGCCAAGGGCTGGGGACTAGCGGTTACAATGAGCAGTTCTTC. Translated: CASSQGLGTSGYNEQFF. The gene calls are TRBV14 and TRBJ2-1; 11 positions match TRBD2. Germline V lookup: CDR1 SGHDN, CDR2 FVKESK. The trim removed 1 base at V and 4 bases at J, leaving 6 bases unmatched. The length of the CDR3 is 17 residues.

The chain joins TRBV6-6 to TRBJ2-7; 7 nucleotides align to TRBD2. The CDR3 runs 15 residues. Germline lookup yields CDR1 MNHNY and CDR2 SVGAGI (reference sequence). V shed 2 bases and J 1 base; nucleotides not matched to a gene: 5. CDR3 residues: CASSYLSGKSYEQYF. The CDR3 region has the DNA TGTGCCAGCAGTTACCTCAGCGGGAAATCCTACGAGCAGTACTTC.

The rearrangement links TRBV19 to TRBJ2-3; TRBD2 matches at 8 bases. CDR1 and CDR2 from the germline V gene are LNHDA and SQIVND (reference sequence). This CDR3 is built from 16 residues. V lost 5 bases to trimming and J lost 6 bases; unmatched junction nucleotides: 13. In nucleotides, the CDR3 is TGTGCCAGTAGTCTTCCGGGGGGGAAGGCGGGGGATACGCAGTATTTT. It is translated as CASSLPGGKAGDTQYF.

The genes are TRBV6-1 and TRBJ2-7; tentative D call: TRBD1 (5 bases). The CDR3 runs 16 residues. From germline, CDR1 is MNHNS and CDR2 SASEGT. V lost 0 bases and J 1 base, leaving 13 bases between the germline ends. In DNA, the CDR3 is TGTGCCAGCAGTGAAGCGCTTTGTGGGGCTTCCTACGAGCAGTACTTC. Protein sequence: CASSEALCGASYEQYF.

The count of this clone is one. The chain combines TRBV10-3 with TRBJ2-7; 7 bases match TRBD1. CDR1 ENHRY and CDR2 SYGVKD come from the germline V gene. There are 16 residues in the CDR3. Losses at the gene ends were 3 bases for V and 0 bases for J; bases not matched to a gene: 8. The CDR3 is CAISDHRGESSYEQYF. The CDR3 DNA follows: TGTGCCATCAGTGACCACAGGGGCGAAAGCTCCTACGAGCAGTACTTC.

This chain's CDR3 is CASSQATGIGSSYEQYF. The DNA for the CDR3 is TGTGCCAGCAGCCAAGCAACAGGGATAGGGAGCTCCTACGAGCAGTACTTC. V gene TRBV14 combines with J gene TRBJ2-7; the D gene is possibly TRBD1 (6 bases). There are 17 residues in the CDR3. V lost 1 base and J lost 0, with 16 bases in between. CDR1 is SGHDN and CDR2 is FVKESK in the germline V gene.

Of note for this clone: Other DNA variants within this sample encode the same CDR3. V is TRBV4-3 and J is TRBJ2-1; D unclear. V was pared by 1 base and J by 5 bases, with 6 bases between. The CDR3 has 13 amino acids. Germline CDR1 reads LGHNA; CDR2 reads YSLEER. This CDR3 is CASSQVTDNEQFF. The CDR3 nucleotides read TGCGCCAGCAGCCAAGTTACAGACAATGAGCAGTTCTTC.

CDR3 nucleotides: TGTGCCACCAGCTATAGGACAGGGCCGTATGGCTACACCTTC. Protein product: CATSYRTGPYGYTF. The rearrangement links TRBV15 to TRBJ1-2, with TRBD1 matching 8 bases. Germline loops: CDR1 LNHNV, CDR2 YYDKDF (reference sequence). V was clipped by 5 bases and J by 5 bases; unmatched bases: 7. This CDR3 has 14 amino acids.